Listed here are 10 T cell receptor beta chains from one sample, sequenced in a study of T-cell memory formation after mild COVID-19. TCRdb re-derived calls from the 5' RACE reads in MiXCR, one entry per CDR3 protein. The repertoire holds fewer than 450,000 distinct CDR3 sequences, with 20% to 25% as singletons. Sequenced material: PBMCs or a T cell subset sorted from them (not recorded which). Receptors were obtained from an adult woman who had mild COVID-19 (a few samples of this study predate the infection). Cell type and time point are not known.

The chain has TRBV12-3 or TRBV12-4 and TRBJ2-7, with TRBD1 matching over 8 bases. Germline trimming cut 5 bases from V and 0 bases from J; bases unmatched to any gene: 9. CDR3 length: 16 amino acids. The CDR3 region has the DNA TGTGCCAGCAGTCCGGCAGGGGGCCCGAACTCCTACGAGCAGTACTTC. Its translation: CASSPAGGPNSYEQYF.

The CDR3 reads CASGTGPTELFF. The CDR3 region has the DNA TGTGCCTCCGGGACAGGTCCCACGGAGCTGTTTTTT. The chain combines TRBV19 with TRBJ2-2; 8 bases line up with TRBD1. This CDR3 is built from 12 residues. The J segment lost 10 bases and the V segment lost 11 bases, leaving 9 bases of the junction unmatched. In germline, CDR1 is LNHDA, CDR2 SQIVND (reference sequence).

The chain joins TRBV7-3 to TRBJ2-1; D uncertain. Germline values: CDR1 SGHTA, CDR2 FQGTGA. V was trimmed by 0 bases and J by 1 base, leaving 10 bases between them. The CDR3 covers 16 residues. The DNA for the CDR3 is TGTGCCAGCAGCTTAACTAGCTCGAGTTCCTACAATGAGCAGTTCTTC. Protein sequence: CASSLTSSSSYNEQFF.

The CDR3 DNA is TGTGCCAGCAGCGGGTACGGTCAAGAGACCCAGTACTTC. Its translation is CASSGYGQETQYF. The V call is TRBV7-2, the J call TRBJ2-5; D is unresolved. V was shortened by 5 bases and J by 2 bases, with 9 bases between the two germline ends. Per germline, CDR1 SGHTA and CDR2 FQGNSA. The CDR3 length is 13 residues.

The chain is built from TRBV20-1 and TRBJ1-3, with 7 bases identical to TRBD1. V lost 7 bases to trimming and J lost 2 bases; unmatched junction nucleotides: 5. This CDR3 region has 13 residues. Germline assignment: CDR1 DFQATT and CDR2 SNEGSKA (reference sequence). DNA for the CDR3: TGCAGTGGACAGGGAGGACCTGGAAACACCATATATTTT. Protein product: CSGQGGPGNTIYF.

This clonotype appeared a few times. The V gene is TRBV6-1, the J gene TRBJ2-3; TRBD2 agrees at 11 bases. Per the germline V gene, CDR1 is MNHNS and CDR2 is SASEGT. Trimming took 2 bases from V and 4 from J; bases not matched to a gene: 5. The CDR3 has 16 residues. The CDR3 spells CASSEPASGRPDTQYF. In nucleotides, the CDR3 is TGTGCCAGCAGTGAACCGGCTAGCGGGAGGCCAGATACGCAGTATTTT.

This clonotype appeared a few times. The rearrangement joins TRBV5-5 to TRBJ2-5, with 8 bases lining up with TRBD1. CDR1 is SGHKS, CDR2 YYEKEE, per germline (reference sequence). The CDR3 spans 13 residues. The J segment lost 7 bases and the V segment lost 4 bases, leaving 6 bases of the junction unmatched. CDR3 in DNA: TGTGCCAGCAGCGGCAGGGGGCAGGGGACCCAGTACTTC. Translated: CASSGRGQGTQYF.

This clonotype came up a few times. The rearrangement uses TRBV7-2 and TRBJ2-1; D is undetermined. V gave up 5 bases and J gave up 6 bases, with 8 bases separating them. The CDR3 is made up of 12 amino acids. Germline values: CDR1 SGHTA, CDR2 FQGNSA. The CDR3 here is CASSRSVNEQFF. The CDR3 bases are TGTGCCAGCAGCCGCTCGGTCAATGAGCAGTTCTTC.

This chain connects TRBV7-9 to TRBJ1-3; 10 positions match TRBD1. Germline CDR1 is SEHNR and CDR2 is FQNEAQ (reference sequence). This CDR3 has 17 residues. V was clipped by 3 bases and J by 1 base; unmatched bases: 6. In DNA, the CDR3 is TGTGCCAGCAGCTTTGGACAGGGGGGACCTTCTGGAAACACCATATATTTT. Translated: CASSFGQGGPSGNTIYF.

A few counts support this clonotype. The J gene is TRBJ2-5, the V gene TRBV5-1; unclear D gene. Germline V lookup: CDR1 SGHRS, CDR2 YFSETQ. Trimming removed 0 bases from V and 5 bases from J, with 14 bases in between. This CDR3 is 15 amino acids long. Written as DNA, the CDR3 is TGCGCCAGCAGCTTGGGCCTCTATAACCCGGAGACCCAGTACTTC. Protein sequence: CASSLGLYNPETQYF.